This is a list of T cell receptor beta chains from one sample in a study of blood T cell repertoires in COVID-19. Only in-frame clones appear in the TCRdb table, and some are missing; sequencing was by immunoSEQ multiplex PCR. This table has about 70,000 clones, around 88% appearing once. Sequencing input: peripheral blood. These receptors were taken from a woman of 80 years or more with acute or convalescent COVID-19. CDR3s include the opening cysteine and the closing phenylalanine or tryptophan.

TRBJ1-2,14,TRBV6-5,CASSTRMPLYGYTF
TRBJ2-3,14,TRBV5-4,CASTLGGPRDTQYF
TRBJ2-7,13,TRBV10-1,CARTGVESYEQYF
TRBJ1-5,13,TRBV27,CASRQGTLQPQHF
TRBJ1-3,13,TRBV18,CASSPGQRNTIYF
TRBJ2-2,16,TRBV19,CASSRLAGANTGELFF
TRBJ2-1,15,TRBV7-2,CASSLAGGTYNEQFF
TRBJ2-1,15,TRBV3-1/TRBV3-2,CASSQTSGFSNEQFF
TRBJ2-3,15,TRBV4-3,CASSQDRVSQDTQYF
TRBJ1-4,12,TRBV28,CAAGNGLEKLFF
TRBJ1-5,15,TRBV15,CATSRERGMGQSQHF
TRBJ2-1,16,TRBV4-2,CASSQGLAVSYNEQFF
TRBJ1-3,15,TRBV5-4,CASSRGGMIGNTIYF